This T cell receptor (beta chain) is drawn from a study of blood T cell repertoires in COVID-19 (dated by TCRdb to between 2020 and 2021). The study in broad terms: Collaborator samples came from the United States, Italy and Spain and covered acute and convalescent phases of COVID-19. Deeply sampled blood TCRbeta repertoires from subjects exposed to, actively infected with, or recovered from COVID-19 were included in the dataset. The repertoires were released in a freely available public database intended as a resource for research on the immune response to SARS-CoV-2. Where available, HLA class I and class II types were obtained from metadata supplied by the sample provider rather than from assay-based typing. The prospective study material was composed of cDNA or gDNA derived from T cells, B-cell-depleted T cells, or PBMCs. Sample metadata almost always included a de-identified subject ID, COVID-19 status, age in years and sex. Samples came from the ongoing ImmuneRACE study (first 160 participants) plus 1,254 subjects from 6 global collaborators.

This clone appeared once. What this receptor recognizes is not known. No qualities accompany the bases; no much larger clone lies one base away. In the prospective study, participants were roughly 18 to 95 years old, resided in 24 geographic areas of the United States, and were enrolled through a virtual design. To assign participants to cohorts, the prospective study relied on clinical history that participants themselves reported in a screening survey and a study questionnaire. For ImmuneRACE Cohort 3, a participant was defined as recovered based on two consecutive negative NP/OP PCR tests, clearance by a healthcare professional, or resolution of symptoms. In the prospective study, mobile phlebotomists collected whole blood, serum and a nasopharyngeal or oropharyngeal swab from each participant. Participants in the prospective study had the option to provide additional blood draws and questionnaires over a roughly two-month period. Before DNA extraction, blood samples from the prospective study were shipped at room temperature or frozen.

Broad study findings and their caveats: Clinical and demographic metadata were provided uncurated, with the amount varying by source and participant.

V loses 2 bases, J loses 0 bases, and the germline ends lie 14 bases apart. The germline V gene provides CDR1 MNHNS and CDR2 SASEGT. Taken from cysteine to phenylalanine, the CDR3 has 17 residues. Here the CDR3 DNA is all that survives: 51 bases in frame from base 1. The immunoSEQ Assay, a bias-controlled multiplex PCR, was used to amplify TCRbeta CDR3 regions from genomic DNA. In the original analysis: The number of nucleated cells in each sample was estimated from the amplification of reference gene primers within the assay. To quantify the absolute abundance of each unique TCRbeta CDR3 rearrangement, sequence reads were collapsed and filtered. For each sample, productive Simpson clonality was calculated as the square root of Simpson's diversity index over productive rearrangements. TCRdb took over this immuneACCESS table, retaining in-frame rearrangements with V and J assigned. Such tables are incomplete; in checked studies, under half of the missing clones stem from an unresolved V gene, and the remainder is unexplained. V, J and clone size reflect that table, while D and trimming were determined from the DNA. This sample lists roughly 230,000 clones; 65% to 85% were detected once. The ten largest clones add up to roughly 3.1% of the sample.

Input material: PBMCs or T cells enriched from blood (not recorded which). Recombination connected TRBV6-1 to TRBJ2-1; the D gene cannot be named for sure. The source is a man between 50 and 59 years old who had recovered from COVID-19. The DNA sequence is TGTGCCAGCAGTGAACGAAGGCAGGCGAGCTCCTACAATGAGCAGTTCTTC. This encodes CASSERRQASSYNEQFF.